This TCR beta chain was sequenced for a study of chemoradiotherapy in HPV16-positive cancers. Looking at the study overall: Candidate HPV-specific T-cell clones and common TCR motifs came from functional assays in a couple of HPV16-positive patients.

Only in-frame clones appear in the TCRdb table, and some are missing; sequencing was by immunoSEQ multiplex PCR. The profile covers 40,000 or so clones, with roughly three quarters appearing a single time and 4.5% to 5.5% taken by the ten largest. This clone was observed a few times. The length of the CDR3 is 13 residues. The ends were cut back, 8 bases at V and 9 bases at J, with 14 bases in the middle. CDR1 is MDHEN and CDR2 is SYDVKM in the germline V gene. The chain is built from TRBV28 and TRBJ1-6; the D is unclear. This TCR was recovered from a human donor with HPV-associated anogenital cancer. The sample consisted of blood, taken from a patient who underwent chemoradiotherapy. In DNA form, the CDR3 reads TGTGCCAGCTTTACGACGGGCGGTTCACCCCTCCACTTT. This gives the protein CASFTTGGSPLHF.